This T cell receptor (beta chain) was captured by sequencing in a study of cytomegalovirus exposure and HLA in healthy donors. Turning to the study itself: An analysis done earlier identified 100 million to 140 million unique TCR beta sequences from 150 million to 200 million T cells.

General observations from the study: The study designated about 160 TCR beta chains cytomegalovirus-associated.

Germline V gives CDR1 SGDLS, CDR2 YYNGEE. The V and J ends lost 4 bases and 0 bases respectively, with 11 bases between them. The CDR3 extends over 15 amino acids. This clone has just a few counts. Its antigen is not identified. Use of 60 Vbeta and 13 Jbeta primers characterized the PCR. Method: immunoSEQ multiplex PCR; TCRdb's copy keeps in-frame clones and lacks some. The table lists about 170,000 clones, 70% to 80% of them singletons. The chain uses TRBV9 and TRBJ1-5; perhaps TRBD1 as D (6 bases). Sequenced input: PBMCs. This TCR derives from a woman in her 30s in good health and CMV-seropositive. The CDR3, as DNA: TGTGCCAGCAGCCCGCAGGGGAATAGCAATCAGCCCCAGCATTTT. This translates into CASSPQGNSNQPQHF.